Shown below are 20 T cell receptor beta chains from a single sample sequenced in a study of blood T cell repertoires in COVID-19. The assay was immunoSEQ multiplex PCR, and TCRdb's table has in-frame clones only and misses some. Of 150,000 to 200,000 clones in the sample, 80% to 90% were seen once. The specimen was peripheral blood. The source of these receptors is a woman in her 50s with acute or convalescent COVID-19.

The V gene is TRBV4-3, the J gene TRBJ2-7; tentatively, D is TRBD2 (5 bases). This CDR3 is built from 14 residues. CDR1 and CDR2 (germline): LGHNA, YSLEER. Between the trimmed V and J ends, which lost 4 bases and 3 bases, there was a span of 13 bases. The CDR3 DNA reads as TGCGCCAGCAGCCCCACCGGGGAGTTCTACGAGCAGTACTTC. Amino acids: CASSPTGEFYEQYF.

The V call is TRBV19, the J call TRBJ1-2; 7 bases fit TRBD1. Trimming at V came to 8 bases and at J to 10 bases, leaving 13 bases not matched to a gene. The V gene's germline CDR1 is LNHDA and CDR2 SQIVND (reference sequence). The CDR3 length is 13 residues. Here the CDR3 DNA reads TGTGCCAGTCGCTTCCGGGACAGCCTCGACTACACCTTC. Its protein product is CASRFRDSLDYTF.

For the CDR3, the DNA is TGTGCCAGCAGCGTAGGGAGGCATACCGGCACAGATACGCAGTATTTT. Protein product: CASSVGRHTGTDTQYF. The gene calls are TRBV9 and TRBJ2-3; tentatively, D is TRBD2 (5 bases). The CDR3 consists of 16 residues. Looked up from germline, CDR1 is SGDLS and CDR2 is YYNGEE. Trimming left V 0 bases short and J 1 base short, with 12 bases between. Filled out from reference TRBV9 and TRBJ2-3, the complete variable domain reads DSGVTQTPKHLITATGQRVTLRCSPRSGDLSVYWYQQSLDQGLQFLIQYYNGEERAKGNILERFSAQQFPDLHSELNLSSLELGDSALYFCASSVGRHTGTDTQYFGPGTRLTVL.

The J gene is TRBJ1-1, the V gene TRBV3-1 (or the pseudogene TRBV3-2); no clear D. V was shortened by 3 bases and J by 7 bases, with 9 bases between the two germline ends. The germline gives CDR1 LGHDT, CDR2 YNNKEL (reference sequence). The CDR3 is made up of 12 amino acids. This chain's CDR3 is CASSHWGGEAFF. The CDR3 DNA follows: TGTGCCAGCAGCCACTGGGGAGGTGAAGCTTTCTTT.

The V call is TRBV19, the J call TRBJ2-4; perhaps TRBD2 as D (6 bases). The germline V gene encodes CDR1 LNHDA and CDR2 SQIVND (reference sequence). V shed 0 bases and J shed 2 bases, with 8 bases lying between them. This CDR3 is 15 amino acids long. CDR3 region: CASSIDGGPKNIQYF. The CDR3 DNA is TGTGCCAGTAGTATAGACGGGGGTCCCAAAAACATTCAGTACTTC. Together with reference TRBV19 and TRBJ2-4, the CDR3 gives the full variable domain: DGGITQSPKYLFRKEGQNVTLSCEQNLNHDAMYWYRQDPGQGLRLIYYSQIVNDFQKGDIAEGYSVSREKKESFPLTVTSAQKNPTAFYLCASSIDGGPKNIQYFGAGTRLSVL.

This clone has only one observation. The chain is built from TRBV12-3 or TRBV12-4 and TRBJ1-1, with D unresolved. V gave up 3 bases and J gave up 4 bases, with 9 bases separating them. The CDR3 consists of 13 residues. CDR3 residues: CASSLYGSTEAFF. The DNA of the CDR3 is TGTGCCAGCAGTTTGTATGGCAGCACTGAAGCTTTCTTT.

CDR3 coding DNA: TGTGCCAGCAGCCTTTGGGAGGGAGAAGCTTTCTTT. It is translated as CASSLWEGEAFF. The V and J genes are TRBV6-5 and TRBJ1-1; D remains ambiguous. The CDR3 sequence is 12 residues long. The germline V gene has CDR1 MNHEY and CDR2 SVGAGI. The V and J ends lost 6 bases and 8 bases respectively, with 13 bases between them.

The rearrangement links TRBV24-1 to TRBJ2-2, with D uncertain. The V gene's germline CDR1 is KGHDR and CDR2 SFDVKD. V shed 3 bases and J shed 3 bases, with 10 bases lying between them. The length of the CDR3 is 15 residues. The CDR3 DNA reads TGTGCCACCAGTGATACCGACCGGGACACCGGGGAGCTGTTTTTT. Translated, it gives CATSDTDRDTGELFF.

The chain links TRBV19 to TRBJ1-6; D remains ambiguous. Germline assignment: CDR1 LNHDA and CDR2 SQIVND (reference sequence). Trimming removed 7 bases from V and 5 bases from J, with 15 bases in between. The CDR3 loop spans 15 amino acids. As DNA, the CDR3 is TGTGCCAGTACCGGAGACGGCGCGAATAATTCACCCCTCCACTTT. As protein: CASTGDGANNSPLHF.

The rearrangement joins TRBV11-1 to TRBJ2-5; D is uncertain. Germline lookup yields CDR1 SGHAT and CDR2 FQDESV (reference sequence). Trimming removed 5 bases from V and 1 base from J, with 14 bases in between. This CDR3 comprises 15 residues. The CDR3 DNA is TGTGCCAGCAGCGCGGCAGAGAACTCCCAAGAGACCCAGTACTTC. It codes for CASSAAENSQETQYF.

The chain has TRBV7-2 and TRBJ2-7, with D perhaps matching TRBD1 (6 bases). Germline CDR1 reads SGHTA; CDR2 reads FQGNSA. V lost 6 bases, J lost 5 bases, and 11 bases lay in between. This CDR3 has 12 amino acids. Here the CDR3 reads CASSTGPHEQYF. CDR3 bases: TGTGCCAGCAGTACAGGGCCCCACGAGCAGTACTTC.

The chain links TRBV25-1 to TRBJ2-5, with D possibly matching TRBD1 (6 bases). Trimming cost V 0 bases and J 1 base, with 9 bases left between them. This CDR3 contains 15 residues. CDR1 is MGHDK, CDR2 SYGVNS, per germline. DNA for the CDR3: TGTGCCAGCAGTGAATATCTGGGGGCCCAAGAGACCCAGTACTTC. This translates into CASSEYLGAQETQYF.

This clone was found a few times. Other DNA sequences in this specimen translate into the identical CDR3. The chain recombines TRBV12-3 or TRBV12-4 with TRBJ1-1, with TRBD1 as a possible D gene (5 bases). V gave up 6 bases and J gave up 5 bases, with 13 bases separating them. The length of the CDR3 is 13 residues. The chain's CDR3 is CASSFRGGTEAFF. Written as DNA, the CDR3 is TGTGCCAGCAGCTTCCGCGGGGGAACTGAAGCTTTCTTT.

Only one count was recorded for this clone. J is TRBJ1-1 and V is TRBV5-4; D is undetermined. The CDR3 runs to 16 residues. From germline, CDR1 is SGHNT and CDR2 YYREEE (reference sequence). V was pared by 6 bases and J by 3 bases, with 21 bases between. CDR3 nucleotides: TGTGCCAGCAACACCGGCGGATCCCAACGGGACACTGAAGCTTTCTTT. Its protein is CASNTGGSQRDTEAFF.

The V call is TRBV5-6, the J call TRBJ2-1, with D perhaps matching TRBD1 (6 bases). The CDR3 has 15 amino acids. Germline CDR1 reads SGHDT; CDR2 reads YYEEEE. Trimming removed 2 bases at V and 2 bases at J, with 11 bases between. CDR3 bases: TGTGCCAGCAGCTTCCTCAGGGGAGCCTACAATGAGCAGTTCTTC. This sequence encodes CASSFLRGAYNEQFF.

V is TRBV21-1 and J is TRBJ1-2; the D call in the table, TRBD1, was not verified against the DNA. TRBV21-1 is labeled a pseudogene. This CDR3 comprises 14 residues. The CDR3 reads CASSKSTGETGYTF. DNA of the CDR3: TGTGCCAGCAGCAAAAGTACAGGGGAAACTGGCTACACCTTC.

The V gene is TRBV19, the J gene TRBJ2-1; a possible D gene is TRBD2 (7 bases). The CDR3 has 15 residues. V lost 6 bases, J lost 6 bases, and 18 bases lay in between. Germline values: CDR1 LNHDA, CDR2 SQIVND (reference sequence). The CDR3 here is CASRGAAGARNEQFF. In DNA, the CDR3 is TGTGCCAGTAGAGGGGCGGCGGGGGCACGCAATGAGCAGTTCTTC.

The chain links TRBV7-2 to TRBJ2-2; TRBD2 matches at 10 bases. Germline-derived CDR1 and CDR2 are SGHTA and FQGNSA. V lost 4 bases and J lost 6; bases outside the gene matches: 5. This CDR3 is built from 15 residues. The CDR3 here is CASSSSGGGAGELFF. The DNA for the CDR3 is TGTGCCAGCAGCTCTAGCGGGGGAGGGGCCGGGGAGCTGTTTTTT.

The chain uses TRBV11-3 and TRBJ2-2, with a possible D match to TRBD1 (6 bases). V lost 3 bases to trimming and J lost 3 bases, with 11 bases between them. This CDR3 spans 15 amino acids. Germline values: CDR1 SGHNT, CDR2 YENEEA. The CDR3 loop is CASSFRGSDTGELFF. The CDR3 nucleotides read TGTGCCAGCAGCTTTAGGGGGTCGGACACCGGGGAGCTGTTTTTT.

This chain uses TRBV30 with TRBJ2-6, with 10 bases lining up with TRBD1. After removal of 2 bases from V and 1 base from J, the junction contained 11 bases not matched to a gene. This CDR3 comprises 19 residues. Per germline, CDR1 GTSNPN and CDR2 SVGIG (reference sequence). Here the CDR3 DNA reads TGTGCCTGGAGTCGGTTACCGGGACAGGGGTTATCTGGGGCCAACGTCCTGACTTTC. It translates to CAWSRLPGQGLSGANVLTF.